A single sample gave rise to the 15 T cell receptor beta chains below, sequenced in a study of blood T cells in healthy people across ages. A second PCR, run for about 7 to 11 cycles, used a sample-barcoded 5' primer plus a J-beta primer mix. One entry per CDR3 protein results from TCRdb running MiXCR on the 5' RACE reads. The sample has hundreds of thousands of distinct CDR3 sequences, roughly 43% seen once; the top ten hold around an eighth. The sequencing input was blood. The origin of the receptors is a man younger than 45 in good health.

This clonotype has a handful of counts. V gene TRBV4-1 combines with J gene TRBJ1-1; no reliable D call. The CDR3 is 14 residues long. Looked up from germline, CDR1 is MGHRA and CDR2 is YSYEKL. V was shortened by 2 bases and J by 5 bases, with 12 bases between the two germline ends. DNA for the CDR3: TGCGCCAGCAGCCAAACGGTCTCTCGGACTGAAGCTTTCTTT. Translating gives CASSQTVSRTEAFF.

The chain joins TRBV7-2 to TRBJ2-3; D might be TRBD2 (7 bases). The CDR3 sequence is 15 residues long. V dropped 5 bases and J dropped 3 bases, with 15 bases sitting between them. Germline values: CDR1 SGHTA, CDR2 FQGNSA. The CDR3 DNA reads TGTGCCAGCAGCCCCCTGCGGGGGCCAACAGATACGCAGTATTTT. This translates into CASSPLRGPTDTQYF.

This clonotype was found many times. CDR3 in DNA: TGCAGTGCTACCGAAGGACTAGCGGGCACAGATACGCAGTATTTT. Amino acids: CSATEGLAGTDTQYF. The gene calls are TRBV20-1 and TRBJ2-3, with 10 bases aligning to TRBD2. Germline lookup yields CDR1 DFQATT and CDR2 SNEGSKA (reference sequence). The V gene end was trimmed by 4 bases and the J gene end by 1 base; junction bases not matched to a gene: 5. The CDR3 spans 15 residues.

This clonotype was picked up a small number of times. The CDR3 DNA sequence: TGCGCCAGCAGCCAGGGACAGATTTCCTACAATGAGCAGTACTTC. Encoded protein: CASSQGQISYNEQYF. This sequence joins TRBV5-1 and TRBJ2-1, with TRBD1 identical over 7 bases. The J call may be in error: the DNA end matches TRBJ2-7 better. In germline, CDR1 is SGHRS, CDR2 YFSETQ. CDR3 size: 15 residues.

This clonotype was seen at least ten times. The V call is TRBV3-1, the J call TRBJ1-5; D call uncertain. Germline lookup yields CDR1 LGHDT and CDR2 YNNKEL (reference sequence). Trimming removed 4 bases at V and 2 bases at J, with 3 bases between. There are 12 residues in the CDR3. In DNA, the CDR3 is TGTGCCAGCAGCCCAGGCAATCAGCCCCAGCATTTT. Amino acids: CASSPGNQPQHF.

The gene calls are TRBV12-3 or TRBV12-4 and TRBJ2-3; 8 positions agree with TRBD2. J gave up 4 bases and V 7 bases, and 13 bases lay outside the gene matches. The CDR3 contains 16 residues. Here the CDR3 reads CASIQITSGGADTQYF. Here the CDR3 DNA reads TGTGCCAGCATACAAATAACCAGCGGGGGCGCAGATACGCAGTATTTT.

The V gene is TRBV6-5, the J gene TRBJ2-5, with TRBD2 identical over 9 bases. The junction had 6 bases not matched to a gene; V was cut back by 5 bases and J by 2 bases. CDR3 size: 15 residues. CDR1 MNHEY and CDR2 SVGAGI come from the germline V gene. The CDR3 reads CASSTVAGGQETQYF. The CDR3 nucleotides are TGTGCCAGCAGTACCGTTGCGGGGGGGCAAGAGACCCAGTACTTC.

Only a few counts were recorded for this clonotype. The chain combines TRBV5-1 with TRBJ2-1; D is ambiguous. The V gene's germline CDR1 is SGHRS and CDR2 YFSETQ. Trimming removed 5 bases from V and 5 bases from J, with 8 bases in between. This CDR3 is built from 12 residues. CDR3 coding DNA: TGCGCCAGCAGGGTTCCTAACAATGAGCAGTTCTTC. This translates into CASRVPNNEQFF. The whole variable domain, remainder taken from reference TRBV5-1 and TRBJ2-1, is KAGVTQTPRYLIKTRGQQVTLSCSPISGHRSVSWYQQTPGQGLQFLFEYFSETQRNKGNFPGRFSGRQFSNSRSEMNVSTLELGDSALYLCASRVPNNEQFFGPGTRLTVL.

The chain couples TRBV6-5 to TRBJ1-2; the D gene is possibly TRBD1 (6 bases). From germline, CDR1 is MNHEY and CDR2 SVGAGI. The CDR3 is 18 amino acids. V lost 2 bases and J lost 4, with 23 bases in between. DNA for the CDR3: TGTGCCAGCAGTTACCCGACCGAGACAGGCAGGTCCCCCTATGGCTACACCTTC. It specifies CASSYPTETGRSPYGYTF.

This clonotype was found a few times. The chain links TRBV10-3 to TRBJ2-1, with 9 bases fitting TRBD1. The junction had 16 bases not matched to a gene; V was cut back by 5 bases and J by 11 bases. Germline V gene lookup returns CDR1 ENHRY and CDR2 SYGVKD. CDR3 length equals 16 residues. The CDR3 loop is CAISSGKGQGRNKQFF. CDR3 bases: TGTGCCATCAGTTCGGGGAAGGGACAGGGAAGAAATAAGCAGTTCTTC.

This chain connects TRBV25-1 to TRBJ2-3; no definite D call. Germline-derived CDR1 and CDR2 are MGHDK and SYGVNS. CDR3 length: 15 amino acids. V gave up 0 bases and J gave up 0 bases, with 7 bases separating them. The CDR3 region has the DNA TGTGCCAGCAGTGAATATAAGGAGAGCACAGATACGCAGTATTTT. Protein: CASSEYKESTDTQYF.

The genes are TRBV6-1 and TRBJ1-5; D is unresolved. V gave up 2 bases and J gave up 9 bases, with 8 bases separating them. The CDR3 has 12 residues. Germline CDR1 MNHNS, CDR2 SASEGT. This CDR3 reads CASSEYSLPQHF. CDR3 DNA: TGTGCCAGCAGTGAATACAGTCTGCCCCAGCATTTT.

V gene TRBV7-2 combines with J gene TRBJ1-4; a weak D match, TRBD1 (5 bases). Germline assignment: CDR1 SGHTA and CDR2 FQGNSA. This CDR3 is 14 amino acids long. The V end lost 1 base, the J end lost 5 bases, and 8 bases lay between the germline ends. CDR3 sequence reads: CASSLEAGNEKLFF. CDR3 sequence (DNA): TGTGCCAGCAGCTTAGAGGCAGGGAATGAAAAACTGTTTTTT.

In the case of this clonotype: A single base separates this from a much larger clone, so it may be a read error. The chain is built from TRBV4-3 and TRBJ1-4; a possible D gene is TRBD1 (6 bases). Trimming stripped 8 bases from V and 4 bases from J, with 11 bases between. From germline, CDR1 is LGHNA and CDR2 YSLEER. The CDR3 extends over 13 amino acids. CDR3 sequence (DNA): TGCGCCAGCTCACAGGGAAGTAATGAAAAACTGTTTTTT. Amino acids: CASSQGSNEKLFF.

This clonotype was seen more than once but under ten times. In DNA, the CDR3 is TGTGCCAGCAGCCCGGCCCTAGCGGTAATCTACGAGCAGTACTTC. This encodes CASSPALAVIYEQYF. The chain employs TRBV6-5 and TRBJ2-7, with TRBD2 matching 7 bases. The CDR3 sequence is 15 residues long. The V gene end was trimmed by 6 bases and the J gene end by 3 bases; junction bases not matched to a gene: 11. CDR1 and CDR2 (germline): MNHEY, SVGAGI.